Below, 15 T cell receptor beta chains from the same sample are listed, as sequenced in a study of type 1 and type 2 diabetes patients. Amplification started from genomic DNA. The TCR beta CDR3 region was amplified using 30 forward and 13 reverse primers. TCRdb recomputed calls from the multiplex PCR reads with MiXCR, one row per CDR3 protein. This table has some 250,000 distinct CDR3 sequences, around 50% appearing once. Specimen: peripheral blood mononuclear cells (PBMCs). The source of these receptors is a man aged 18 to 29 with type 2 diabetes.

The rearrangement links TRBV10-3 to TRBJ2-1; 7 bases are a match to TRBD2. V lost 7 bases and J lost 5; bases outside the gene matches: 14. Germline V gives CDR1 ENHRY, CDR2 SYGVKD. The CDR3 extends over 16 amino acids. The CDR3 DNA reads as TGTGCCATCACCGCCCCCGGAACGGGGGGTGACAATGAGCAGTTCTTC. It is translated as CAITAPGTGGDNEQFF.

This chain joins TRBV20-1 and TRBJ2-5; 12 bases are shared with TRBD2. The trim removed 3 bases at V and 4 bases at J, leaving 3 bases unmatched. This CDR3 is built from 14 residues. The germline gives CDR1 DFQATT, CDR2 SNEGSKA (reference sequence). CDR3 loop: CSASKLAGGETQYF. CDR3 DNA sequence: TGCAGTGCTAGTAAACTAGCGGGAGGAGAGACCCAGTACTTC.

The rearrangement joins TRBV5-6 to TRBJ1-1; no firm D call. The CDR3 extends over 14 amino acids. CDR1 SGHDT and CDR2 YYEEEE come from the germline V gene. V was clipped by 3 bases and J by 1 base, with 10 bases between them. This chain's CDR3 is CASSSPGWNTEAFF. The CDR3 DNA reads TGTGCCAGCAGCTCCCCGGGCTGGAACACTGAAGCTTTCTTT.

This sequence joins TRBV15 and TRBJ2-1; 8 bases are a match to TRBD2. CDR3 size: 17 residues. The germline V gene encodes CDR1 LNHNV and CDR2 YYDKDF (reference sequence). Losses at the gene ends were 2 bases for V and 9 bases for J; bases not matched to a gene: 15. Here the CDR3 reads CATSRSSFSGVDFEQFF. As DNA, the CDR3 is TGTGCCACCAGCAGATCGTCCTTTAGCGGGGTGGATTTTGAGCAGTTCTTC.

V usage is TRBV10-3 and J usage is TRBJ1-2, with D hard to call. V lost 2 bases and J lost 8, with 6 bases in between. The CDR3 has 11 amino acids. CDR1 is ENHRY and CDR2 is SYGVKD in the germline V gene. The CDR3 sequence: CAISEVDGYTF. The DNA for the CDR3 is TGTGCCATCAGTGAGGTGGACGGCTACACCTTC.

This chain connects TRBV2 to TRBJ2-7, with D possibly being TRBD2 (6 bases). This CDR3 is built from 15 residues. The germline V gene encodes CDR1 SNHLY and CDR2 FYNNEI. Trimming took 8 bases from V and 9 from J, leaving 26 bases between them. Written as DNA, the CDR3 is TGTGCCAGCGGACTCATGGGAGGCCCTCGGGACGGGCAGTACTTC. The encoded protein is CASGLMGGPRDGQYF.

This clonotype was recorded at least ten times. The chain joins TRBV15 to TRBJ2-7, with 8 positions matching TRBD2. V lost 5 bases, J lost 5 bases, and 14 bases stayed unmatched. Germline values: CDR1 LNHNV, CDR2 YYDKDF (reference sequence). This CDR3 contains 16 residues. The chain's CDR3 is CATSRRSGSGGNEQYF. In DNA form, the CDR3 reads TGTGCCACCAGCCGTCGGAGCGGGAGCGGAGGCAACGAGCAGTACTTC.

V is TRBV19 and J is TRBJ1-1; D not certain. Germline CDR1 reads LNHDA; CDR2 reads SQIVND (reference sequence). With 5 bases removed from V and 5 bases from J, the gap between germline ends came to 18 bases. The CDR3 runs to 15 residues. DNA of the CDR3: TGTGCCAGTAGTTGGATCACAGCGTCGAATACTGAAGCTTTCTTT. This translates into CASSWITASNTEAFF.

Of note for this clonotype: A clone one base away is much larger, so this may be a read error. V and J are TRBV2 and TRBJ1-1; TRBD1 might be the D (5 bases). V dropped 11 bases and J dropped 4 bases, with 26 bases sitting between them. Germline V lookup: CDR1 SNHLY, CDR2 FYNNEI. This CDR3 has 16 residues. CDR3 sequence: CASGVGLRVLPTEAFF. Here the CDR3 DNA reads TGTGCCTCAGGAGTGGGACTCCGGGTGCTTCCCACTGAAGCTTTCTTT.

This clonotype has more than one count but fewer than ten. The rearrangement joins TRBV20-1 to TRBJ2-7, with TRBD1 matching over 10 bases. This CDR3 is 17 amino acids long. V gave up 1 base and J gave up 7 bases; unmatched junction bases: 16. Germline loops: CDR1 DFQATT, CDR2 SNEGSKA (reference sequence). CDR3 sequence reads: CSARAIDPGTGVWEQYF. Written as DNA, the CDR3 is TGCAGTGCTAGAGCTATAGACCCCGGGACAGGGGTTTGGGAGCAGTACTTC.

The genes are TRBV27 and TRBJ1-5; D unresolved. The CDR3 contains 14 residues. The V end lost 2 bases, the J end lost 6 bases, and 11 bases lay between the germline ends. Germline values: CDR1 MNHEY, CDR2 SMNVEV (reference sequence). The CDR3 sequence is CASSLIAGTQPQHF. The CDR3 DNA sequence: TGTGCCAGCAGTTTAATAGCCGGTACTCAGCCCCAGCATTTT.

The J gene is TRBJ2-7, the V gene TRBV2, with D perhaps TRBD2 (5 bases). There are 14 residues in the CDR3. The ends were cut back, 4 bases at V and 5 bases at J, with 15 bases in the middle. The germline V gene encodes CDR1 SNHLY and CDR2 FYNNEI. The CDR3, as DNA: TGTGCCAGCAGTGTGGGTCTAGCAGCAGACGAGCAGTACTTC. It translates to CASSVGLAADEQYF.

The chain links TRBV27 to TRBJ2-7; D is unclear. This CDR3 is 14 amino acids long. With 6 bases removed from V and 3 bases from J, the gap between germline ends came to 15 bases. Germline V gene sequence: CDR1 MNHEY, CDR2 SMNVEV (reference sequence). CDR3 sequence: CASSSREAVYEQYF. The DNA of the CDR3 is TGTGCCAGCAGCTCTCGTGAGGCCGTCTACGAGCAGTACTTC.

This chain links TRBV6-1 with TRBJ2-5; D is unclear. CDR1 is MNHNS, CDR2 SASEGT, per germline. With 5 bases removed from V and 3 bases from J, the gap between germline ends came to 19 bases. There are 16 residues in the CDR3. CDR3: CASSYIRLGEKETQYF. Here the CDR3 DNA reads TGTGCCAGCAGTTATATCAGGCTCGGAGAGAAAGAGACCCAGTACTTC.

CDR3 region: CASTYSELGGYEQYF. The CDR3 bases are TGTGCCAGCACTTATTCCGAGCTGGGCGGCTACGAGCAGTACTTC. This sequence joins TRBV28 and TRBJ2-7; D remains unclear. The CDR3 length is 15 residues. Germline V gene sequence: CDR1 MDHEN, CDR2 SYDVKM. The V end lost 7 bases, the J end lost 3 bases, and 19 bases lay between the germline ends. Together with reference TRBV28 and TRBJ2-7, the CDR3 gives the full variable domain: DVKVTQSSRYLVKRTGEKVFLECVQDMDHENMFWYRQDPGLGLRLIYFSYDVKMKEKGDIPEGYSVSREKKERFSLILESASTNQTSMYLCASTYSELGGYEQYFGPGTRLTVT.